This passage covers 10 T cell receptor beta chains from one sample sequenced in a study of blood T cell repertoires in COVID-19. Method: immunoSEQ multiplex PCR; TCRdb's copy keeps in-frame clones and lacks some. The sample holds over 200,000 clones, 84% seen once. Sequencing used peripheral blood. The receptors derive from a woman aged 80 or over with active or convalescent COVID-19.

This clone came up a few times. In nucleotides, the CDR3 is TGTGCCAGCGAAAGGGGGCGGTATGGCTACACCTTC. It encodes CASERGRYGYTF. The chain joins TRBV21-1 to TRBJ1-2; TRBD1 was called by the table and not checked on the DNA. TRBV21-1 counts as a pseudogene. There are 12 residues in the CDR3.

The gene calls are TRBV5-4 and TRBJ2-7; no clear D. The length of the CDR3 is 13 residues. Germline-derived CDR1 and CDR2 are SGHNT and YYREEE (reference sequence). Trimming pared 0 bases from V and 3 bases from J, leaving 7 bases between. CDR3 sequence reads: CASSLAPGYEQYF. Written as DNA, the CDR3 is TGTGCCAGCAGCTTGGCGCCAGGCTACGAGCAGTACTTC.

This rearrangement joins TRBV18 to TRBJ2-6; D uncertain. The CDR3 has 14 residues. Per the germline V gene, CDR1 is KGHSH and CDR2 is LQKENI. Trimming took off 6 bases at V and 4 bases at J, with 10 bases between the two ends. The CDR3 loop is CASSPGPGANVLTF. The CDR3 region has the DNA TGTGCCAGCTCCCCGGGTCCCGGGGCCAACGTCCTGACTTTC.

The J gene is TRBJ1-6, the V gene TRBV1. TRBV1 is an annotated pseudogene. The CDR3 is 12 amino acids. Here the CDR3 reads CTSSHLSPPLHF. The CDR3 DNA reads as TGCACCAGCAGCCACCTTAGTCCACCCCTCCACTTT.

The chain couples TRBV4-2 to TRBJ2-3; TRBD2 matches at 13 bases. J lost 1 base, V lost 3 bases, and 7 bases had no gene match. The V gene's germline CDR1 is LGHNA and CDR2 YNFKEQ. CDR3 length: 18 amino acids. This chain's CDR3 is CASSQRTSGRFGTDTQYF. Written as DNA, the CDR3 is TGTGCCAGCAGCCAGCGGACTAGCGGGAGATTTGGCACAGATACGCAGTATTTT.

The chain has TRBV6-1 and TRBJ1-5; 8 bases are shared with TRBD1. This CDR3 is 14 amino acids long. Germline trimming cut 2 bases from V and 7 bases from J; bases unmatched to any gene: 4. The germline V gene encodes CDR1 MNHNS and CDR2 SASEGT. The CDR3 DNA reads TGTGCCAGCAGTGAACAGGGGGCAGGGCAGCCCCAGCATTTT. Translating it yields CASSEQGAGQPQHF.

This sequence joins TRBV24-1 and TRBJ2-1; the D gene is possibly TRBD2 (6 bases). The CDR3 is made up of 16 amino acids. CDR1 and CDR2 from the germline V gene are KGHDR and SFDVKD. Trimming took off 3 bases at V and 6 bases at J, with 17 bases between the two ends. The CDR3 spells CATSDPRRGFSNEQFF. The CDR3 DNA reads as TGTGCCACCAGTGATCCCCGGCGGGGATTTAGCAATGAGCAGTTCTTC.

V usage is TRBV9 and J usage is TRBJ2-5; TRBD2 matches at 9 bases. This CDR3 comprises 16 residues. From germline, CDR1 is SGDLS and CDR2 YYNGEE. Losses at the gene ends were 6 bases for V and 1 base for J; bases not matched to a gene: 10. CDR3 protein: CASTRAGGALQETQYF. CDR3 nucleotide sequence: TGTGCCAGCACTCGGGCGGGGGGGGCCCTCCAAGAGACCCAGTACTTC.

V is TRBV20-1 and J is TRBJ2-3, with 12 bases fitting TRBD2. This CDR3 spans 14 amino acids. Germline V gene lookup returns CDR1 DFQATT and CDR2 SNEGSKA (reference sequence). The J segment lost 6 bases and the V segment lost 3 bases, leaving 4 bases of the junction unmatched. The CDR3 loop is CSASPSGGADTQYF. CDR3 in DNA: TGCAGTGCTAGTCCTAGCGGGGGGGCGGATACGCAGTATTTT.

This clone is a singleton in its sample. This chain joins TRBV30 and TRBJ1-5; D uncertain. Looked up from germline, CDR1 is GTSNPN and CDR2 is SVGIG (reference sequence). There are 14 residues in the CDR3. V gave up 0 bases and J gave up 2 bases, with 8 bases separating them. CDR3 protein: CAWSVSSGNQPQHF. Written as DNA, the CDR3 is TGTGCCTGGAGTGTAAGCTCGGGCAATCAGCCCCAGCATTTT. Filled out from reference TRBV30 and TRBJ1-5, the complete variable domain reads SQTIHQWPATLVQPVGSPLSLECTVEGTSNPNLYWYRQAAGRGLQLLFYSVGIGQISSEVPQNLSASRPQDRQFILSSKKLLLSDSGFYLCAWSVSSGNQPQHFGDGTRLSIL.